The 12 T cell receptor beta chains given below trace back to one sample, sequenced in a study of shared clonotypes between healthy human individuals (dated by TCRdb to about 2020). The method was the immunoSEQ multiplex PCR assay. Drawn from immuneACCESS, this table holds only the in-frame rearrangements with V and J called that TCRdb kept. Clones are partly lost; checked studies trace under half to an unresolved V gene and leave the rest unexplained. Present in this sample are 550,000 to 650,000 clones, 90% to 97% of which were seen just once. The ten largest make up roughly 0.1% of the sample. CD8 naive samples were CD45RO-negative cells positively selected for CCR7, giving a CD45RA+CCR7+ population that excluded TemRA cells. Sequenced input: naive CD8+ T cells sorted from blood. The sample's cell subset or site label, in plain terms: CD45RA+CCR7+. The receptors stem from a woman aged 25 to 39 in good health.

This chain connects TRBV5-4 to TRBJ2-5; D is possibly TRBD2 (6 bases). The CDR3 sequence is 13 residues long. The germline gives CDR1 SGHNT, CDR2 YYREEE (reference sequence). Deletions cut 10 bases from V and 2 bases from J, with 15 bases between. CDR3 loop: CACFGGYQETQYF. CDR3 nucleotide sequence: TGTGCCTGCTTCGGGGGATATCAAGAGACCCAGTACTTC.

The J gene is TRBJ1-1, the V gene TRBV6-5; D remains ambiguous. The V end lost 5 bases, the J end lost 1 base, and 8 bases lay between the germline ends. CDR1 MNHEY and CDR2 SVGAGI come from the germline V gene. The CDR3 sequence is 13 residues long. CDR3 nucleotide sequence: TGTGCCAGCAGTATACATAGGAACACTGAAGCTTTCTTT. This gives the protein CASSIHRNTEAFF.

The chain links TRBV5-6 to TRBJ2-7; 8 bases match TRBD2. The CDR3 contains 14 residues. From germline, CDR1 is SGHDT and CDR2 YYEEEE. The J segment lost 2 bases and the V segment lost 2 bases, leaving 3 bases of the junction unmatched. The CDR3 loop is CASSFGGGTYEQYF. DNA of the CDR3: TGTGCCAGCAGCTTTGGCGGGGGGACCTACGAGCAGTACTTC. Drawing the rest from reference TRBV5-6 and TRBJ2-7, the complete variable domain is DAGVTQSPTHLIKTRGQQVTLRCSPKSGHDTVSWYQQALGQGPQFIFQYYEEEERQRGNFPDRFSGHQFPNYSSELNVNALLLGDSALYLCASSFGGGTYEQYFGPGTRLTVT.

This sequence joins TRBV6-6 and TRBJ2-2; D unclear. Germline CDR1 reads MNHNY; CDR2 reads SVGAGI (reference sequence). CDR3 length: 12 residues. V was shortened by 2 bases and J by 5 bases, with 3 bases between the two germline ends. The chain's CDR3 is CASSYETGELFF. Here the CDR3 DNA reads TGTGCCAGCAGTTACGAGACCGGGGAGCTGTTTTTT.

For the CDR3, the DNA is TGCGCCAGCAGTTCCGGGACGAACAATGAGCAGTTCTTC. It specifies CASSSGTNNEQFF. The chain links TRBV10-1 to TRBJ2-1; TRBD1 or TRBD2 may be the D gene (5 bases each). Per germline, CDR1 WNHNN and CDR2 SYGVQD (reference sequence). This CDR3 is 13 amino acids long. V dropped 5 bases and J dropped 5 bases, with 10 bases sitting between them.

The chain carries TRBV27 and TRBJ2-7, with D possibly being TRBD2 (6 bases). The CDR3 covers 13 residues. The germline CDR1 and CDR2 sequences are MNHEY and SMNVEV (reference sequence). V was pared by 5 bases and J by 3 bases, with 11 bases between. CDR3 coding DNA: TGTGCCAGCAGTCCACGCGGGATCTACGAGCAGTACTTC. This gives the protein CASSPRGIYEQYF.

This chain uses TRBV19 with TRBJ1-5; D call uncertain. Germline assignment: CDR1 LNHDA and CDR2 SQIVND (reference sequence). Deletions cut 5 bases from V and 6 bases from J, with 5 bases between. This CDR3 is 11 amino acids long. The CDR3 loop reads CASSCGQPQHF. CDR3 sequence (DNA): TGTGCCAGTAGTTGTGGTCAGCCCCAGCATTTT.

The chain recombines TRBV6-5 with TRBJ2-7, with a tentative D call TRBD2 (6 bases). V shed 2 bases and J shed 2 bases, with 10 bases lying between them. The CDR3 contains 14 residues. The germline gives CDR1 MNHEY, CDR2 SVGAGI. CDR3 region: CASSYGGLTYEQYF. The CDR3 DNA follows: TGTGCCAGCAGTTACGGAGGGCTGACCTACGAGCAGTACTTC.

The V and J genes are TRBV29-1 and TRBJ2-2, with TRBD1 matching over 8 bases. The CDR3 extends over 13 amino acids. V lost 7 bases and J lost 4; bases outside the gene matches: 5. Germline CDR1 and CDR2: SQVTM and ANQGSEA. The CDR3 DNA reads TGCAGCGGGGGACAGGTCGGCACCGGGGAGCTGTTTTTT. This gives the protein CSGGQVGTGELFF.

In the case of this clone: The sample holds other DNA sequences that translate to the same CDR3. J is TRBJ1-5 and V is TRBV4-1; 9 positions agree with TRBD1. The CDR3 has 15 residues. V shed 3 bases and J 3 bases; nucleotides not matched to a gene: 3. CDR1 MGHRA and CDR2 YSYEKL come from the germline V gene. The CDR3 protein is CASSQRDRANQPQHF. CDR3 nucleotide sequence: TGCGCCAGCAGCCAGAGGGACAGGGCCAATCAGCCCCAGCATTTT.

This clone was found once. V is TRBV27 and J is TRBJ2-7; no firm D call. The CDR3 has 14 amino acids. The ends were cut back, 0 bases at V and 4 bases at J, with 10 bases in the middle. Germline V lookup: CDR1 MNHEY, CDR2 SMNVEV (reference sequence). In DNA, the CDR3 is TGTGCCAGCAGTTTATCCGGACCCTCTTACGAGCAGTACTTC. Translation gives CASSLSGPSYEQYF.

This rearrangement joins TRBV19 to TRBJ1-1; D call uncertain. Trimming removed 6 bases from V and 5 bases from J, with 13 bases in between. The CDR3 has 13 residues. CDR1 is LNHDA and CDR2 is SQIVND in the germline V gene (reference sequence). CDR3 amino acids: CASSETWGTEAFF. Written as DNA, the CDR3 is TGTGCCAGTAGCGAGACTTGGGGTACTGAAGCTTTCTTT.